This is a list of T cell receptor beta chains from one sample in a study of CD8 T cells in ankylosing spondylitis. One entry per CDR3 protein, called by TCRdb with MiXCR from the 5' RACE reads. The table has about 130,000 distinct CDR3 sequences, roughly 6.6% seen once. Sequencing was performed on blood, either unsorted or a sorted T cell fraction (not recorded which). These receptors were obtained from a male donor with ankylosing spondylitis or in good health (not recorded which). Each CDR3 is given with its conserved first and last residue. The order of the fields is J gene, clone size, V gene, D gene, CDR3 protein, CDR3 DNA. D genes are given only for firm matches. Size tells how often a clone was seen (once, few, many) or the class of an expanded clone, and some rows leave it out.

J: TRBJ2-2; size: NA; V: TRBV5-1; D: NA; CDR3: CASSFQDAGELFF; DNA: TGCGCCAGCAGCTTCCAGGACGCCGGGGAGCTGTTTTTT
J: TRBJ1-4; size: NA; V: TRBV2; D: NA; CDR3: CASSDNEKLFF; DNA: TGTGCCAGCAGTGATAATGAAAAACTTTTTTTT
J: TRBJ2-7; size: many; V: TRBV5-1; D: NA; CDR3: CASGPGTPSYEQYF; DNA: TGCGCCAGCGGCCCAGGGACGCCTTCCTACGAGCAGTACTTC
J: TRBJ2-1; size: few; V: TRBV5-1; D: NA; CDR3: CASSPEGVNEQFF; DNA: TGCGCCAGCAGCCCGGAGGGTGTAAATGAGCAGTTCTTC
J: TRBJ2-7; size: many; V: TRBV5-1; D: TRBD1; CDR3: CASSSDPTGTSYEQYF; DNA: TGCGCCAGCAGCTCGGACCCGACAGGGACCTCCTACGAGCAGTACTTC
J: TRBJ1-1; size: many; V: TRBV12-3/TRBV12-4; D: NA; CDR3: CASSSPSNTEAFF; DNA: TGTGCCAGCAGCTCACCGTCGAACACTGAAGCTTTCTTT
J: TRBJ2-5; size: many; V: TRBV18; D: NA; CDR3: CASSPLANQETQYF; DNA: TGTGCCAGCTCACCGCTAGCGAACCAAGAGACCCAGTACTTC
J: TRBJ1-3; size: many; V: TRBV12-3/TRBV12-4; D: NA; CDR3: CASTEGSSGNTIYF; DNA: TGTGCCAGCACGGAGGGGAGCTCTGGAAACACCATATATTTT
J: TRBJ2-5; size: many; V: TRBV20-1; D: TRBD2; CDR3: CSAPTSGQETQYF; DNA: TGCAGTGCACCGACTAGCGGGCAAGAGACCCAGTACTTC
J: TRBJ1-6; size: many; V: TRBV6-5; D: NA; CDR3: CASSYPGRGSPLHF; DNA: TGTGCCAGCAGTTACCCAGGCAGGGGTTCACCCCTCCACTTT
J: TRBJ2-2; size: many; V: TRBV20-1; D: TRBD2; CDR3: CSARAPSGYTNTGELFF; DNA: TGCAGTGCTAGAGCGCCTAGCGGGTACACGAACACCGGGGAGCTGTTTTTT
J: TRBJ2-3; size: NA; V: TRBV29-1; D: NA; CDR3: CSVERPRGEGTDTQYF; DNA: TGCAGCGTTGAAAGGCCGCGAGGGGAGGGCACAGATACGCAGTATTTT
J: TRBJ1-5; size: many; V: TRBV28; D: NA; CDR3: CASSNGGGGNQPQHF; DNA: TGTGCCAGCAGCAACGGGGGGGGCGGCAATCAGCCCCAGCATTTT
J: TRBJ2-3; size: NA; V: TRBV5-4; D: TRBD2; CDR3: CAMGPETSGTLRDTQYF; DNA: TGTGCCATGGGCCCGGAGACTAGCGGGACCCTTAGAGATACGCAGTATTTT
J: TRBJ1-1; size: many; V: TRBV3-1; D: NA; CDR3: CASRHKGNTEAFF; DNA: TGTGCCAGCAGACATAAGGGGAACACTGAAGCTTTCTTT
J: TRBJ2-2; size: many; V: TRBV5-1; D: NA; CDR3: CASSLGAGVVTGELFF; DNA: TGCGCCAGCAGCTTGGGCGCAGGGGTAGTCACCGGGGAGCTGTTTTTT